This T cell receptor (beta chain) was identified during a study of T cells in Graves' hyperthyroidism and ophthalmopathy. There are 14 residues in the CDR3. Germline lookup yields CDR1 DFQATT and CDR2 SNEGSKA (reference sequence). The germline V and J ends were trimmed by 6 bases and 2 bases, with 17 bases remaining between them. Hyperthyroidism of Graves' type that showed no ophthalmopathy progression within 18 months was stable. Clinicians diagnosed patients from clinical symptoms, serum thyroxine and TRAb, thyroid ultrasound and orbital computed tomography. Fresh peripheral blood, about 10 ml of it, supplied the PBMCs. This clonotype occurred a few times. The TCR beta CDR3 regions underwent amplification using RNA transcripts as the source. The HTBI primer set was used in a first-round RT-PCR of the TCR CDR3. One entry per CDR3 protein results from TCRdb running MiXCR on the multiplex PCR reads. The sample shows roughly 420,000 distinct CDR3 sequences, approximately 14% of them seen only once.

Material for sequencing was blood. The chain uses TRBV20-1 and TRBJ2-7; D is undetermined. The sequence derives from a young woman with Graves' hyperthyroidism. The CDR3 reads CSANGQKNTYEQYF. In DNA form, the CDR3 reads TGCAGTGCCAACGGGCAGAAAAACACCTACGAGCAGTACTTC.